This T cell receptor beta chain stems from a study of vaccination and CD4 T cells after COVID-19. For the study at large: Each control was exposed to a CEFX pool, an HIV-1 Nef pool, or no peptide at all.

V trimming: 1 base; J trimming: 7 bases; junction bases outside the gene matches: 14. The germline gives CDR1 GTSNPN, CDR2 SVGIG (reference sequence). CDR3 size: 16 residues. Sequence data for DNA of cultured CD4+ T cells were generated by the Oncomine TCR Beta short-read assay. Each CDR3 protein gets one entry after TCRdb re-called the PCR reads with MiXCR. The table has just over 20,000 distinct CDR3 sequences, roughly 74% seen once. Specified treatment: roughly 11-day PBMC culture with coronavirus spike peptide pools or control peptides (ViraFEST assay). ViraFEST grew antigen-specific T cells using peptide pools, then sequenced TCRs. Regarding this clonotype: The antigen remains undetermined.

Sequencing used CD4+ T cells from blood, cultured in vitro. This clonotype originated in a human donor who had recovered from COVID-19. The chain uses TRBV30 and TRBJ2-3; 7 bases agree with TRBD2. The CDR3 DNA follows: TGTGCCTGGAGTGGGCGGGGGAGTGGATCGGGAAATACGCAGTATTTT. This codes for CAWSGRGSGSGNTQYF. The variable domain in full, completed from reference TRBV30 and TRBJ2-3, reads SQTIHQWPATLVQPVGSPLSLECTVEGTSNPNLYWYRQAAGRGLQLLFYSVGIGQISSEVPQNLSASRPQDRQFILSSKKLLLSDSGFYLCAWSGRGSGSGNTQYFGPGTRLTVL.